This entry describes one TCR beta chain. The data were taken from a study of technical replicates of blood from a few donors. Trimming removed 0 bases from V and 2 bases from J, with 14 bases in between. The length of the CDR3 is 16 residues. Germline loops: CDR1 MNHEY, CDR2 SVGAGI. Assay used: immunoSEQ multiplex PCR; TCRdb lists only in-frame clones, some missing. The sample consists of some 78,000 clones, 94% of them appearing once. Sequenced input: T cells isolated from PBMCs. This sequence was found in a human donor in good health. The V gene is TRBV6-5, the J gene TRBJ2-7, with D perhaps matching TRBD1 (5 bases). CDR3 protein: CASSYSSSGFTYEQYF. The CDR3 DNA follows: TGTGCCAGCAGTTACTCGTCGTCAGGGTTCACCTACGAGCAGTACTTC.